This T cell receptor (beta chain) was profiled in a study of blood T cell repertoires in COVID-19. Here immunoSEQ multiplex PCR was the method, and the copy in TCRdb shows in-frame clones only, minus some. The sample shows around 300,000 clones, roughly 88% of them seen only once. With respect to this clone: Other DNA sequences in the sample encode the same CDR3.

The sample was peripheral blood. This TCR derives from a woman younger than 45 with COVID-19, enrolled during active disease.

In DNA, the CDR3 is TGTGCCAGTAGTATATGGGCTAGCGGGGATAATGAGCAGTTCTTC. It is translated as CASSIWASGDNEQFF. This chain uses TRBV19 with TRBJ2-1; 9 bases fit TRBD2. Germline CDR1 is LNHDA and CDR2 is SQIVND (reference sequence). Unmatched junction bases numbered 6, after V lost 2 bases and J lost 7 bases. The CDR3 extends over 15 amino acids.